The clone carrying this T cell receptor beta chain has at least ten counts. Antigen specificity is unknown. The record originates from a study of T cell repertoires in cytomegalovirus infection. This CDR3 has 17 amino acids. Between the trimmed V and J ends, which lost 3 bases and 1 base, there was a span of 17 bases. Germline V CDR1 and CDR2: SEHNR, FQNEAQ (reference sequence). Study-wide results and limits: The ex vivo response was dominated by HLA-C-restricted CMV-specific TCR beta clonotypes.

TCRdb re-derived calls from the reads in MiXCR, one entry per CDR3 protein. The sample includes some 46,000 distinct CDR3 sequences, approximately 20% of them seen just once. This sequence originates from a human donor in good health (CMV status not recorded). Some clones in this sample may be carry-over from other donors' samples. The material was CD8+ T cells from cultured PBMCs, obtained from culture after CMV antigen stimulation. The chain has TRBV7-9 and TRBJ2-3; TRBD2 might be the D (7 bases). CDR3 in DNA: TGTGCCAGCAGCTTGTTTCGCGGCGGGGGCGGCACAGATACGCAGTATTTT. It encodes CASSLFRGGGGTDTQYF.